One sample yielded the 21 T cell receptor beta chains listed below, sequenced in a study of beta chain features in type 1 diabetes. These receptors have no identified antigens. Broader study findings: Moderate yet significant TCRB CDR3 shortening was seen in Type 1 diabetes patients in all four CD4+ subsets.

The authors reverse transcribed all of the isolated RNA, so sequencing captured expressed TCRB transcripts. The table came from immunoSEQ multiplex PCR; TCRdb's copy has only in-frame clones and leaves some out. The data hold fewer than 400,000 clones, with 9.3% observed a single time. The specimen was central memory CD4+ T cells from blood. These receptor sequences come from a man aged 30 to 39 with type 1 diabetes.

CDR3 region: CASSKARVNTEAFF. In nucleotides, the CDR3 is TGTGCCAGCAGCAAAGCTAGAGTCAACACTGAAGCTTTCTTT. The chain links TRBV21-1 to TRBJ1-1. TRBV21-1 is flagged as a pseudogene. The CDR3 has 14 residues.

V and J are TRBV9 and TRBJ1-6; D remains ambiguous. The ends were cut back, 0 bases at V and 4 bases at J, with 5 bases in the middle. The V gene's germline CDR1 is SGDLS and CDR2 YYNGEE. The CDR3 runs 14 residues. The CDR3 region is CASSVETYNSPLHF. CDR3 coding DNA: TGTGCCAGCAGCGTAGAGACGTATAATTCACCCCTCCACTTT. The whole variable domain, filled in from reference TRBV9 and TRBJ1-6, reads DSGVTQTPKHLITATGQRVTLRCSPRSGDLSVYWYQQSLDQGLQFLIQYYNGEERAKGNILERFSAQQFPDLHSELNLSSLELGDSALYFCASSVETYNSPLHFGNGTRLTVT.

The chain is built from TRBV19 and TRBJ2-5; 7 nucleotides line up with TRBD1. CDR3 length: 16 residues. V lost 5 bases and J lost 4; bases outside the gene matches: 13. Germline V gene data show CDR1 as LNHDA and CDR2 as SQIVND (reference sequence). CDR3 nucleotides: TGTGCCAGTAGTTCCTCCGGGACAGATGGAAGAGAGACCCAGTACTTC. Encoded protein: CASSSSGTDGRETQYF.

J is TRBJ2-3 and V is TRBV6-5, with 9 bases lining up with TRBD2. CDR1 is MNHEY, CDR2 SVGAGI, per germline. Losses at the gene ends were 6 bases for V and 1 base for J; bases not matched to a gene: 2. The CDR3 is 14 residues long. The CDR3 DNA follows: TGTGCCAGCAGCCCTAGCGGGGGCACAGATACGCAGTATTTT. This encodes CASSPSGGTDTQYF.

The rearrangement joins TRBV7-2 to TRBJ1-3; 8 bases are shared with TRBD1. Trimming took 1 base from V and 0 from J; bases not matched to a gene: 2. The germline V gene has CDR1 SGHTA and CDR2 FQGNSA. The CDR3 has 16 residues. DNA of the CDR3: TGTGCCAGCAGCTTAGGGACAGGGTTCTCTGGAAACACCATATATTTT. This gives the protein CASSLGTGFSGNTIYF.

This clone has a handful of counts. The chain employs TRBV11-2 and TRBJ2-1; TRBD2 matches at 10 bases. V was pared by 5 bases and J by 8 bases, with 9 bases of the junction left unmatched. CDR3 length equals 15 residues. Per the germline V gene, CDR1 is SGHAT and CDR2 is FQNNGV. CDR3 DNA sequence: TGTGCCAGCAGCGCGCACTCTAGCGGGGGCCATGAGCAGTTCTTC. Its translation: CASSAHSSGGHEQFF.

This clone was seen more than once but under ten times. CDR3 coding DNA: TGTGCCAGCAGGACGGACCGGGGCGAGCAGTACTTC. It yields the protein CASRTDRGEQYF. This chain uses TRBV2 with TRBJ2-7; D perhaps matches TRBD2 (5 bases). The CDR3 runs 12 residues. Per the germline V gene, CDR1 is SNHLY and CDR2 is FYNNEI. Trimming shortened V by 6 bases and J by 6 bases, and 12 bases separated the two germline ends.

The rearrangement links TRBV7-9 to TRBJ1-4; 12 positions agree with TRBD1. V lost 4 bases, J lost 7 bases, and 7 bases stayed unmatched. CDR1 is SEHNR and CDR2 is FQNEAQ in the germline V gene (reference sequence). This CDR3 region has 16 residues. This CDR3 is CASSSSGTGGGEKLFF. DNA of the CDR3: TGTGCCAGCAGCTCCTCCGGGACAGGGGGCGGTGAAAAACTGTTTTTT.

This clone occurred many times. The V gene is TRBV18, the J gene TRBJ2-7; D ambiguous. V lost 3 bases and J lost 0, with 3 bases in between. There are 12 residues in the CDR3. Germline V gene data show CDR1 as KGHSH and CDR2 as LQKENI. This CDR3 reads CASSPTSYEQYF. CDR3 coding DNA: TGTGCCAGCTCACCCACCTCCTACGAGCAGTACTTC.

The chain is built from TRBV5-1 and TRBJ2-5; the match to TRBD1 covers 9 bases. CDR3 length equals 16 residues. Germline CDR1 and CDR2: SGHRS and YFSETQ. The V gene end was trimmed by 6 bases and the J gene end by 2 bases; junction bases not matched to a gene: 11. CDR3 in amino acids: CASMTSGQGIQETQYF. CDR3 nucleotides: TGCGCCAGCATGACTTCAGGACAGGGGATTCAAGAGACCCAGTACTTC.

This clone was counted only a few times. V usage is TRBV5-6 and J usage is TRBJ2-5; D perhaps matches TRBD1 (6 bases). The V gene lost 0 bases and the J gene lost 4 bases, with 7 bases spanning the gap. The CDR3 runs to 13 residues. Germline V gene sequence: CDR1 SGHDT, CDR2 YYEEEE. The DNA for the CDR3 is TGTGCCAGCAGCTTGGGGACAGCAGAGACCCAGTACTTC. This encodes CASSLGTAETQYF.

V is TRBV7-2 and J is TRBJ2-7; the D is unclear. The CDR3 is 12 amino acids. Per germline, CDR1 SGHTA and CDR2 FQGNSA. V was trimmed by 5 bases and J by 7 bases, leaving 12 bases between them. This CDR3 reads CASSRELREQYF. In DNA form, the CDR3 reads TGTGCCAGCAGCCGAGAACTTCGGGAGCAGTACTTC. Variable domain in full (rest from reference TRBV7-2 and TRBJ2-7): GAGVSQSPSNKVTEKGKDVELRCDPISGHTALYWYRQSLGQGLEFLIYFQGNSAPDKSGLPSDRFSAERTGGSVSTLTIQRTQQEDSAVYLCASSRELREQYFGPGTRLTVT.

V gene TRBV10-3 combines with J gene TRBJ1-5; no clear D gene. The ends were cut back, 0 bases at V and 4 bases at J, with 10 bases in the middle. CDR1 ENHRY and CDR2 SYGVKD come from the germline V gene. The CDR3 is 15 residues long. As DNA, the CDR3 is TGTGCCATCAGTGAGTCGTCCGGGGAAAATCAGCCCCAGCATTTT. As protein: CAISESSGENQPQHF.

This clone was counted a few times. CDR3 DNA sequence: TGCGCCAGCAGCCCCACCGGGACTAGTCTCCTCTACGAGCAGTACTTC. Residues: CASSPTGTSLLYEQYF. The chain is built from TRBV5-1 and TRBJ2-7; 8 bases are shared with TRBD2. The junction had 12 bases not matched to a gene; V was cut back by 4 bases and J by 3 bases. CDR1 SGHRS and CDR2 YFSETQ come from the germline V gene. The CDR3 length is 16 residues.

This chain uses TRBV28 with TRBJ1-1; no reliable D call. Germline V lookup: CDR1 MDHEN, CDR2 SYDVKM. Between the trimmed V and J ends, which lost 5 bases and 4 bases, there was a span of 17 bases. This CDR3 has 15 amino acids. The CDR3 sequence: CASSPPGSSFTEAFF. The CDR3, as DNA: TGTGCCAGCAGTCCACCCGGGAGTTCGTTCACTGAAGCTTTCTTT. The variable domain in full, completed from reference TRBV28 and TRBJ1-1, reads DVKVTQSSRYLVKRTGEKVFLECVQDMDHENMFWYRQDPGLGLRLIYFSYDVKMKEKGDIPEGYSVSREKKERFSLILESASTNQTSMYLCASSPPGSSFTEAFFGQGTRLTVV.

This clone was seen only a few times. V usage is TRBV11-2 and J usage is TRBJ2-6; the match to TRBD2 covers 7 bases. Germline V CDR1 and CDR2: SGHAT, FQNNGV. The J segment lost 2 bases and the V segment lost 2 bases, leaving 3 bases of the junction unmatched. The CDR3 runs to 16 residues. Here the CDR3 reads CASSLSAGAGANVLTF. The CDR3 region has the DNA TGTGCCAGCAGCTTATCCGCGGGGGCTGGGGCCAACGTCCTGACTTTC.

This clone was detected ten times or more. J is TRBJ1-4 and V is TRBV23-1; D gene unclear. TRBV23-1 is given ORF status, its function remaining uncertain. The CDR3 has 14 residues. Trimming took 7 bases from V and 7 from J, leaving 16 bases between them. CDR3 in DNA: TGCGCCAGCAAAGCAGGAGCGCGGATTGAAAAACTGTTTTTT. This encodes CASKAGARIEKLFF.

The chain employs TRBV7-2 and TRBJ1-5; 8 bases map to TRBD1. The CDR3 extends over 15 amino acids. With V trimmed by 5 bases and J by 7 bases, 10 bases remained unmatched. Germline CDR1 reads SGHTA; CDR2 reads FQGNSA. This CDR3 is CASSLRTGGRQPQHF. The CDR3 coding sequence is TGTGCCAGCAGCCTAAGAACAGGGGGTAGGCAGCCCCAGCATTTT.

V and J are TRBV7-9 and TRBJ2-7; 13 bases agree with TRBD2. The germline gives CDR1 SEHNR, CDR2 FQNEAQ (reference sequence). J was trimmed by 3 bases and V by 5 bases; bases with no gene match: 4. The CDR3 runs to 15 residues. CDR3 region: CASSPGTSGDYEQYF. The CDR3 DNA sequence: TGTGCCAGCAGCCCCGGGACTAGCGGGGACTACGAGCAGTACTTC.

Ten or more counts support this clone. The V call is TRBV7-2, the J call TRBJ2-1; D perhaps matches TRBD1 (6 bases). Germline V gene data show CDR1 as SGHTA and CDR2 as FQGNSA. V lost 2 bases to trimming and J lost 3 bases, with 8 bases between them. This CDR3 comprises 14 residues. CDR3 DNA: TGTGCCAGCAGCTTACAGGGGCTCTACAATGAGCAGTTCTTC. Translated, it gives CASSLQGLYNEQFF. Drawing the rest from reference TRBV7-2 and TRBJ2-1, the complete variable domain is GAGVSQSPSNKVTEKGKDVELRCDPISGHTALYWYRQSLGQGLEFLIYFQGNSAPDKSGLPSDRFSAERTGGSVSTLTIQRTQQEDSAVYLCASSLQGLYNEQFFGPGTRLTVL.

This sequence joins TRBV7-9 and TRBJ2-1; 13 positions agree with TRBD2. V shed 5 bases and J 1 base; nucleotides not matched to a gene: 8. Germline CDR1 is SEHNR and CDR2 is FQNEAQ (reference sequence). This CDR3 region has 18 residues. The CDR3 DNA reads TGTGCCAGCAGCCTAACTAGCGGGGGGGCCCTGTCCTACAATGAGCAGTTCTTC. Translating it yields CASSLTSGGALSYNEQFF.